This record concerns one T cell receptor (beta chain) sequence. Its antigen is unknown. In the PCR, 60 Vbeta and 13 Jbeta primers were used. Clones were sequenced by immunoSEQ multiplex PCR, and TCRdb holds only the in-frame ones, with some missing. The repertoire holds about 91,000 clones, with over 80% as singletons. The data belong to a study of cytomegalovirus exposure and HLA in healthy donors. Study information: Earlier findings included 117 million unique TCR beta sequences obtained from 150 million to 200 million T cells.

Study-wide results and limits: Data from an earlier analysis indicated that most TCR beta V segments were productive either about 90% or about 30% of the time.

Source material: PBMCs. This sequence was found in a man aged 18 to 30 in good health and CMV-seronegative.

The CDR3 spells CASSLFSPGTENTEAFF. CDR3 nucleotide sequence: TGTGCCAGCAGTTTATTCAGCCCCGGGACAGAGAACACTGAAGCTTTCTTT. V gene TRBV27 combines with J gene TRBJ1-1; TRBD1 agrees at 7 bases. Trimming removed 1 base from V and 1 base from J; junction bases left unmatched: 9. CDR3 length: 17 amino acids. Germline V CDR1 and CDR2: MNHEY, SMNVEV (reference sequence).